One TCR beta chain is described in this entry. Its target is unknown. V gave up 4 bases and J gave up 5 bases, with 12 bases separating them. CDR1 is SGHTA and CDR2 is FQGNSA in the germline V gene. This CDR3 spans 15 amino acids. The TCR beta CDR3 regions underwent amplification using RNA transcripts as the source. During a first-round RT-PCR of the TCR CDR3, the HTBI primer set was used. TCRdb re-analysed the multiplex PCR reads in MiXCR, keeping a single row per CDR3 protein. The sample contains roughly 500,000 distinct CDR3 sequences, under 60% of which appear only once. The sample originates from a study of T cells in Graves' hyperthyroidism and ophthalmopathy. Uncontrolled infection, other autoimmune disease, pregnancy or lactation disqualified patients from enrolment. For the diagnoses, clinical symptoms, serum thyroxine and TRAb, thyroid ultrasound and orbital computed tomography were used. Study-level findings and limits: A model built on 13 V-J features separated ophthalmopathy from stable hyperthyroidism. Most expanded thyroid clonotypes above 0.001 also appeared in blood.

This clonotype was sampled from an adult woman with Graves' disease, either hyperthyroidism or ophthalmopathy (not recorded which). Sequenced material: peripheral blood or thyroid tissue (not recorded which). The chain links TRBV7-2 to TRBJ1-6, with D maybe TRBD1 (6 bases). CDR3 DNA sequence: TGTGCCAGCAGCTCCAGAACAGGGCATAATTCACCCCTCCACTTT. This gives the protein CASSSRTGHNSPLHF.